A selection of T cell receptor beta chains follows, all from one sample in a study of naive and memory T cell subsets. A single record per CDR3 protein comes from TCRdb applying MiXCR to the UMI-ligation and nested PCR reads. The data show roughly 100,000 distinct CDR3 sequences, approximately 14% seen once. Sequencing input: naive CD8+ T cells from blood. The receptors stem from a human donor in good health. Each CDR3 is given without its conserved first and last residue. Fields, in order: clone size, J gene, V gene, CDR3 protein. Size is omitted from some rows. Given values are once, few, many or a class for expanded clones.

. | TRBJ1-2 | TRBV6-2/TRBV6-3 | ASSYGTADYGYT
. | TRBJ2-5 | TRBV2 | ASSESEETQKTQY
few | TRBJ2-1 | TRBV7-9 | ASMGLAGWTYNEQF
. | TRBJ1-1 | TRBV20-1 | SARDHYKIGYEAF
many | TRBJ1-1 | TRBV7-8 | ASSFGGGAEAF
. | TRBJ1-4 | TRBV4-3 | ASSQGGTDEKLF
few | TRBJ1-6 | TRBV15 | ATSRNPGRQGSPLH
few | TRBJ2-1 | TRBV14 | ASSQDHRERGWGNEQF
. | TRBJ2-2 | TRBV4-1 | ASSGRQENTGELF
. | TRBJ1-2 | TRBV29-1 | SVGTEVIHGYT
few | TRBJ1-2 | TRBV27 | ASSFNGNYGYT
few | TRBJ2-3 | TRBV6-5 | ASSYEVRGDTDTQY
. | TRBJ2-5 | TRBV18 | ASSPRAAGEETQY
many | TRBJ2-7 | TRBV29-1 | SVERDVGPGQGSNEQY
few | TRBJ1-1 | TRBV11-2 | ASSFWQGNTEAF
. | TRBJ2-1 | TRBV11-1 | ASRTSGDNEQF
few | TRBJ2-1 | TRBV12-3/TRBV12-4 | ASSLSWGQF
many | TRBJ2-1 | TRBV11-3 | ASSLVGQGANHNEQF
many | TRBJ1-5 | TRBV2 | ASRQGAFQPQH
. | TRBJ1-1 | TRBV5-5 | ASSFTGANTEAF
few | TRBJ1-1 | TRBV12-5 | ASGLGRDRQNTEAF
few | TRBJ1-2 | TRBV12-3/TRBV12-4 | ASRLDLTASNYGYT
many | TRBJ2-7 | TRBV5-6 | ASSEAGFEQY
. | TRBJ2-1 | TRBV6-4 | ASSDATSGPYNEQF
. | TRBJ1-2 | TRBV12-3/TRBV12-4 | ASSWVPNYGYT
. | TRBJ1-1 | TRBV12-3/TRBV12-4 | ASILRTGVTEAF
few | TRBJ1-4 | TRBV7-2 | ASSLVSTPKDEKLF
few | TRBJ1-4 | TRBV29-1 | SVVSPEDEKLF
few | TRBJ1-3 | TRBV12-3/TRBV12-4 | ASSLTGGSGNTIY
. | TRBJ2-7 | TRBV4-2 | ASSQWADYEQY
few | TRBJ1-1 | TRBV29-1 | SGIQGLNTEAF
few | TRBJ2-3 | TRBV9 | ASSGGLAGTTDTQY
. | TRBJ1-1 | TRBV11-1 | ASTNSPEAF
few | TRBJ2-7 | TRBV6-5 | ASSYGGGHSYEQY
. | TRBJ2-1 | TRBV4-3 | ASSQDGGAGNYNEQF
many | TRBJ1-2 | TRBV12-3/TRBV12-4 | ASMIQGDGYT
. | TRBJ2-1 | TRBV4-3 | ASSQDPFRTSGRFNEQF
few | TRBJ1-2 | TRBV3-1 | ASSQVKTGVWYGYT
many | TRBJ1-5 | TRBV19 | ASRKAGSYQPQH
few | TRBJ2-3 | TRBV7-9 | ASSPNSGLSTDTQY
. | TRBJ2-1 | TRBV12-3/TRBV12-4 | ASTPGQTYNEQF
few | TRBJ1-1 | TRBV7-9 | AIFLNTEAF
. | TRBJ2-1 | TRBV3-1 | ASSQVANEQF
. | TRBJ1-2 | TRBV6-2/TRBV6-3 | ASTETGGNGYT
many | TRBJ2-2 | TRBV6-5 | ASSYSTAANTGELF
few | TRBJ2-5 | TRBV4-3 | ASSQDYRLVNLETQY
few | TRBJ1-2 | TRBV7-9 | ASSDDHEGLRGYT
many | TRBJ1-1 | TRBV4-2 | ASSQYGAEAF
few | TRBJ2-7 | TRBV6-2/TRBV6-3 | ASSRTGGAEQY
. | TRBJ2-4 | TRBV6-2/TRBV6-3 | ASSPEAGGFTKNIQY
. | TRBJ2-7 | TRBV13 | ASSLVGLAGNEQY
many | TRBJ1-1 | TRBV7-9 | ASSIIRMNTEAF